Listed below are T cell receptor beta chains from one sample, sequenced in a study of T cell responses to AZD1222 COVID-19 vaccine. Assay used: immunoSEQ multiplex PCR; TCRdb lists only in-frame clones, some missing. The sample records 70,000 to 95,000 clones, 75% to 95% being singletons. Sequencing was performed on peripheral blood, taken 28 days after the second AZD1222 dose. The receptors come from an adult who received the AZD1222 COVID-19 vaccine. The CDR3 runs from the conserved cysteine through the conserved F or W. D genes are given only for firm matches. For some rows the clone size is stated as once, few or many, or as a class when expanded; others skip it.

-	TRBV11-2	TRBJ2-2	-	CASSFWTRSGPGELFF	TGTGCCAGCAGCTTCTGGACGAGGAGCGGTCCCGGGGAGCTGTTTTTT
-	TRBV19	TRBJ2-2	-	CASSIRQGLRTGELFF	TGTGCCAGTAGTATTAGGCAGGGGTTGAGAACCGGGGAGCTGTTTTTT
-	TRBV28	TRBJ1-2	-	CASSLRGGYAGYGYTF	TGTGCCAGCAGTTTAAGGGGTGGGTATGCTGGCTATGGCTACACCTTC
TRBD2	TRBV30	TRBJ2-3	-	CAWAGGTDTQYF	TGTGCCTGGGCGGGGGGCACAGATACGCAGTATTTT
TRBD1	TRBV25-1	TRBJ2-7	-	CASSDQDRGIYYEQYF	TGTGCCAGCAGTGATCAAGACAGGGGCATCTACTACGAGCAGTACTTC
TRBD2	TRBV19	TRBJ2-3	-	CASSIPRSGGAHTQYF	TGTGCCAGTAGTATTCCGCGCAGCGGGGGGGCCCATACGCAGTATTTT
TRBD2	TRBV5-5	TRBJ2-7	-	CASSLEGTSGRKDF	TGTGCCAGCAGCTTGGAGGGGACTAGCGGGAGAAAGGACTTC
-	TRBV3-1/TRBV3-2	TRBJ2-2	once	CASSLEAGLIGELFF	TGTGCCAGCAGCCTCGAGGCAGGGCTGATCGGGGAGCTGTTTTTT
TRBD1	TRBV12-5	TRBJ2-7	few	CATTSDQGAYEQYF	TGTGCTACCACGTCGGATCAGGGGGCGTACGAGCAGTACTTC
TRBD1	TRBV10-3	TRBJ1-1	-	CAISEEGATEAFF	TGTGCCATCAGTGAAGAGGGGGCAACTGAAGCTTTCTTT
TRBD1	TRBV28	TRBJ2-6	-	CASIAGGAGANVLTF	TGTGCCAGCATCGCAGGGGGTGCTGGGGCCAACGTCCTGACTTTC
TRBD1	TRBV3-1/TRBV3-2	TRBJ1-2	-	CASSPLTGTGAYGYTF	TGTGCCAGCAGCCCTTTAACCGGGACAGGGGCCTATGGCTACACCTTC
-	TRBV3-1/TRBV3-2	TRBJ1-1	-	CASSQGTYAPFF	TGTGCCAGCAGCCAAGGGACGTACGCACCTTTCTTT
TRBD2	TRBV2	TRBJ2-7	-	CASSASGSTNEQYF	TGTGCCAGCAGCGCTAGCGGGAGCACGAACGAGCAGTACTTC
TRBD1	TRBV6-5	TRBJ1-1	-	CASSDDREINTEAFF	TGTGCCAGCAGCGACGACAGGGAAATAAACACTGAAGCTTTCTTT
-	TRBV19	TRBJ1-2	few	CASGRSPRGSGYTF	TGTGCCAGCGGTAGATCACCCAGAGGGTCTGGCTACACCTTC
TRBD2	TRBV28	TRBJ2-3	-	CASIPSGSTDTQYF	TGTGCCAGCATCCCTAGCGGGAGCACAGATACGCAGTATTTT
-	TRBV5-4	TRBJ2-3	-	CASSLEATDTQYF	TGTGCCAGCAGCTTGGAGGCTACAGATACGCAGTATTTT
TRBD1	TRBV27	TRBJ1-6	once	CASSLKGQGAPNSPLHF	TGTGCCAGCAGTTTAAAGGGACAGGGAGCCCCAAATTCACCCCTCCACTTT
-	TRBV7-8	TRBJ2-7	-	CASSARGGTPYEQYF	TGTGCCAGCAGCGCGAGGGGGGGTACCCCCTACGAGCAGTACTTC
-	TRBV7-6	TRBJ2-1	once	CASSKPSPVAYNEQFF	TGTGCCAGCAGCAAACCTAGCCCCGTGGCCTACAATGAGCAGTTCTTC
-	TRBV3-1/TRBV3-2	TRBJ1-2	-	CASSQMRGGYTF	TGTGCCAGCAGCCAAATGAGGGGTGGCTACACCTTC
-	TRBV21-1	TRBJ2-7	-	CASSKLAGHYEQYF	TGTGCCAGCAGCAAGCTAGCGGGGCACTACGAGCAGTACTTC
-	TRBV29-1	TRBJ1-1	-	CSVEGRVWTEAFF	TGCAGCGTTGAGGGCAGGGTGTGGACTGAAGCTTTCTTT